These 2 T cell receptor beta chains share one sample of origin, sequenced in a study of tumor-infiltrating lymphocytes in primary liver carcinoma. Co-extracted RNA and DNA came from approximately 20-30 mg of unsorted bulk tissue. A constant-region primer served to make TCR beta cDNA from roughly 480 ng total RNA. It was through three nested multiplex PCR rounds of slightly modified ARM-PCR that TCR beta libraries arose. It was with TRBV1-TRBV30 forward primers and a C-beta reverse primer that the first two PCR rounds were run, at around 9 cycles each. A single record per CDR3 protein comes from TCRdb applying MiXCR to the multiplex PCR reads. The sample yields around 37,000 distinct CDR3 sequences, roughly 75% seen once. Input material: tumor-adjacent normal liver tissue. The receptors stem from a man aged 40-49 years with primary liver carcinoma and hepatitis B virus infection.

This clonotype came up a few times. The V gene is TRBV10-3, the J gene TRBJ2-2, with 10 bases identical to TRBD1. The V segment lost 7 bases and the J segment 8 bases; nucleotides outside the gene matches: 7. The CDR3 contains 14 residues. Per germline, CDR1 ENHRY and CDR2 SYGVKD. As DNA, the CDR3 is TGTGCCATCATGGGGACAGGGGAAATGGGGGAGCTGTTTTTT. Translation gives CAIMGTGEMGELFF.

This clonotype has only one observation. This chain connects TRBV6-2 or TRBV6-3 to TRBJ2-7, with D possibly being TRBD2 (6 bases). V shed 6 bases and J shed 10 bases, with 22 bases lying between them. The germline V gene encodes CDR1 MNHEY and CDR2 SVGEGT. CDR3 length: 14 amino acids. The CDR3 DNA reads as TGTGCCAGCAGAAGACTACAGGAGGGCTATGAACAGTACTTC. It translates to CASRRLQEGYEQYF.